A selection of T cell receptor beta chains follows, all from one sample in a study of blood T cell repertoires in COVID-19. The repertoire was sequenced with immunoSEQ multiplex PCR; TCRdb's copy has only in-frame clones and lacks some. The sample includes some 180,000 clones, roughly 86% seen only once; the top ten take roughly 25%. Sequences were obtained from PBMCs or T cells enriched from blood (not recorded which). The receptors were sampled from a middle-aged woman in a cohort exposed to, infected with or recovered from COVID-19 (not recorded which). Each CDR3 is given with its conserved first and last residue. Fields, in order: CDR3 length, clone size, V gene, D gene, J gene, CDR3 DNA, CDR3 protein. The D gene is left open where the match is weak. A row's size may be missing; if present it is once, few, many or a size class.

length: 14
size: NA
V: TRBV4-2
D: TRBD1
J: TRBJ1-1
DNA: TGTGCCAGCAGCCATCGACAGGGGTTGGATGAAGCTTTCTTT
CDR3: CASSHRQGLDEAFF

length: 15
size: NA
V: TRBV5-1
D: NA
J: TRBJ2-2
DNA: TGCGCCAGCAGCTTGCACGGGACGAACACCGGGGAGCTGTTTTTT
CDR3: CASSLHGTNTGELFF

length: 16
size: NA
V: TRBV5-5
D: NA
J: TRBJ1-1
DNA: TGTGCCAGCAGCTTGGGGGGGCGACAGGAGAACACTGAAGCTTTCTTT
CDR3: CASSLGGRQENTEAFF

length: 19
size: NA
V: TRBV19
D: NA
J: TRBJ2-1
DNA: TGTGCCAGTAGTATTTCATTTCCCCCTCAGCGGGCAGGTTACAATGAGCAGTTCTTC
CDR3: CASSISFPPQRAGYNEQFF

length: 15
size: NA
V: TRBV4-3
D: NA
J: TRBJ2-1
DNA: TGCGCCAGCAGCCAAGCCGTGCAACAGTACAATGAGCAGTTCTTC
CDR3: CASSQAVQQYNEQFF

length: 14
size: NA
V: TRBV5-1
D: TRBD1
J: TRBJ1-2
DNA: TGCGCCAGCAGCTACCGGGACAGGGCCTATGGCTACACCTTC
CDR3: CASSYRDRAYGYTF

length: 15
size: NA
V: TRBV3-1/TRBV3-2
D: NA
J: TRBJ1-1
DNA: TGTGCCAGCAGCCTTGGTACAGGGTTGGGCACTGAAGCTTTCTTT
CDR3: CASSLGTGLGTEAFF

length: 13
size: NA
V: TRBV5-5
D: NA
J: TRBJ2-3
DNA: TGTGCCAGCAGCTTGGAGCTTGGAGATACGCAGTATTTT
CDR3: CASSLELGDTQYF

length: 16
size: NA
V: TRBV5-1
D: TRBD1
J: TRBJ2-7
DNA: TGCGCCAGCAGCAACGAGCCCCCAGGGGGTCTCTACGAGCAGTACTTC
CDR3: CASSNEPPGGLYEQYF

length: 16
size: NA
V: TRBV19
D: NA
J: TRBJ1-4
DNA: TGTGCCAGTAGTTCCCAGGGGCAGGGAAGAAGTGAAAAACTGTTTTTT
CDR3: CASSSQGQGRSEKLFF

length: 13
size: NA
V: TRBV29-1
D: TRBD1
J: TRBJ1-1
DNA: TGCAGCGTTGAAGCAGGGGGGAACACTGAAGCTTTCTTT
CDR3: CSVEAGGNTEAFF

length: 15
size: NA
V: TRBV27
D: NA
J: TRBJ1-6
DNA: TGTGCCAGCAGTTTATACGGGGGGCATTCGTCACCCCTCCACTTT
CDR3: CASSLYGGHSSPLHF

length: 15
size: NA
V: TRBV7-9
D: NA
J: TRBJ2-7
DNA: TGTGCCAGCAGCCCAAGGGGAACCCCCTCCTACGAGCAGTACTTC
CDR3: CASSPRGTPSYEQYF

length: 14
size: NA
V: TRBV2
D: TRBD1
J: TRBJ1-2
DNA: TGTGCCAGCAGTGAAGAGGGGGCCGTAGAAGGCTACACCTTC
CDR3: CASSEEGAVEGYTF

length: 13
size: NA
V: TRBV10-3
D: NA
J: TRBJ2-7
DNA: TGTGCCATCTGTGCAGGGGTCTCCTACGAGCAGTACTTC
CDR3: CAICAGVSYEQYF

length: 15
size: NA
V: TRBV30
D: NA
J: TRBJ1-4
DNA: TGTGCCTGGAGTGAAGGGGTTAGGGAGGATGAAAAACTGTTTTTT
CDR3: CAWSEGVREDEKLFF

length: 16
size: NA
V: TRBV11-3
D: TRBD2
J: TRBJ2-3
DNA: TGTGCCAGCAGCTCTCGGACTAGCGGGATCACAGATACGCAGTATTTT
CDR3: CASSSRTSGITDTQYF

length: 16
size: NA
V: TRBV4-1
D: TRBD2
J: TRBJ2-5
DNA: TGCGCCAGCAGCCAAGGGCATCGGGGGGACCAAGAGACCCAGTACTTC
CDR3: CASSQGHRGDQETQYF

length: 12
size: NA
V: TRBV24-1
D: NA
J: TRBJ2-5
DNA: TGTGCCACCAGTCCCAGGGGTGAGACCCAGTACTTC
CDR3: CATSPRGETQYF

length: 18
size: NA
V: TRBV4-1
D: NA
J: TRBJ1-4
DNA: TGCGCCAGCAGCCAAGTCCCAGCCAGTTTAGCTTTAAATGAAAAACTGTTTTTT
CDR3: CASSQVPASLALNEKLFF

length: 15
size: NA
V: TRBV5-6
D: NA
J: TRBJ2-2
DNA: TGTGCCAGCAGCTTCGGAACAGGGCACACCGGGGAGCTGTTTTTT
CDR3: CASSFGTGHTGELFF

length: 15
size: few
V: TRBV4-1
D: NA
J: TRBJ2-7
DNA: TGCGCCAGCAGCCAAGAAGACAGAGGCTCCTACGAGCAGTACTTC
CDR3: CASSQEDRGSYEQYF

length: 13
size: NA
V: TRBV4-2
D: NA
J: TRBJ2-1
DNA: TGTGCCAGCAGCCTTAGCGGTAACAATGAGCAGTTCTTC
CDR3: CASSLSGNNEQFF

length: 14
size: NA
V: TRBV4-3
D: NA
J: TRBJ1-2
DNA: TGCGCCAGCAGCCAAGATGGAAAGGGGTGGATTTACACCTTC
CDR3: CASSQDGKGWIYTF

length: 15
size: NA
V: TRBV5-4
D: TRBD1
J: TRBJ1-2
DNA: TGTGCCAGCAGCTCGACGGACAGGGGCCTGGGCGGCTACACCTTC
CDR3: CASSSTDRGLGGYTF

length: 12
size: NA
V: TRBV30
D: NA
J: TRBJ1-2
DNA: TGTGCCTGGAGCCTCACCGTCGATGGCCACACCTTC
CDR3: CAWSLTVDGHTF

length: 14
size: NA
V: TRBV7-9
D: TRBD1
J: TRBJ1-3
DNA: TGTGCCAGGAAACAGGGCAGGGGGGAAAACACCATATATTTT
CDR3: CARKQGRGENTIYF

length: 14
size: NA
V: TRBV6-5
D: TRBD1
J: TRBJ2-7
DNA: TGTGCCAGCAGTCGGACAGGGGGACTGTACGAGCAGTACTTC
CDR3: CASSRTGGLYEQYF

length: 14
size: NA
V: TRBV5-8
D: NA
J: TRBJ2-3
DNA: TGTGCCAGCAGCTTGGGACGGGAAACAGATACGCAGTATTTT
CDR3: CASSLGRETDTQYF

length: 16
size: once
V: TRBV9
D: NA
J: TRBJ2-7
DNA: TGTGCCAGCAGCGAGAGCTCTTCGACAGCGTACTACGAGCAGTACTTC
CDR3: CASSESSSTAYYEQYF

length: 16
size: once
V: TRBV2
D: NA
J: TRBJ1-6
DNA: TGTGCCAGCAGTGTTAACAGAGTATTGCATAATTCACCCCTCCACTTT
CDR3: CASSVNRVLHNSPLHF

length: 14
size: NA
V: TRBV7-9
D: TRBD1
J: TRBJ2-7
DNA: TGTGCCAGCAGCCCCCCGGGACAGTCCTACGAGCAGTACTTC
CDR3: CASSPPGQSYEQYF

length: 15
size: NA
V: TRBV27
D: TRBD2
J: TRBJ2-7
DNA: TGTGCCAGCAGTTTATCGCCTAGCGGCTCCTACGAGCAGTACTTC
CDR3: CASSLSPSGSYEQYF

length: 14
size: NA
V: TRBV6-4
D: NA
J: TRBJ2-2
DNA: TGTGCCAGCAGTGAGAGGGGGTGGACCGGGGAGCTGTTTTTT
CDR3: CASSERGWTGELFF

length: 14
size: NA
V: TRBV6-6
D: NA
J: TRBJ1-5
DNA: TGTGCCAGTTGGGAGGGAGGGATAGGTCAGCCCCAGCATTTT
CDR3: CASWEGGIGQPQHF

length: 15
size: NA
V: TRBV6-4
D: TRBD2
J: TRBJ2-3
DNA: TGTGCCAGCAGTGAGCGGGAGGCCGCCACAGATACGCAGTATTTT
CDR3: CASSEREAATDTQYF

length: 15
size: NA
V: TRBV19
D: NA
J: TRBJ1-1
DNA: TGTGCCAGTAGTATAAATCCACAAACGAACACTGAAGCTTTCTTT
CDR3: CASSINPQTNTEAFF

length: 13
size: few
V: TRBV27
D: TRBD2
J: TRBJ2-7
DNA: TGTGCCAGCAGCCCCGGACTAGCCCACGAGCAGTACTTC
CDR3: CASSPGLAHEQYF

length: 18
size: NA
V: TRBV19
D: TRBD2
J: TRBJ2-7
DNA: TGTGCCAGTAGTCCCCGAGGAACTAGCGGGGTAATAGACTACGAGCAGTACTTC
CDR3: CASSPRGTSGVIDYEQYF

length: 14
size: few
V: TRBV6-6
D: TRBD1
J: TRBJ2-2
DNA: TGTGCCAGCACCAGGACAGGGGTCACCGGGGAGCTGTTTTTT
CDR3: CASTRTGVTGELFF

length: 14
size: NA
V: TRBV6-5
D: TRBD2
J: TRBJ2-5
DNA: TGTGCCAGCAGAAGTATCGGACTAGTAGAGACCCAGTACTTC
CDR3: CASRSIGLVETQYF

length: 15
size: NA
V: TRBV19
D: NA
J: TRBJ2-7
DNA: TGTGCCAGTAGTATATCCCTAGCTCCTAGCTACGAGCAGTACTTC
CDR3: CASSISLAPSYEQYF

length: 15
size: NA
V: TRBV27
D: TRBD1
J: TRBJ2-3
DNA: TGTGCCAGCAGGTCTGCAGGGGGCGCAACAGATACGCAGTATTTT
CDR3: CASRSAGGATDTQYF

length: 17
size: NA
V: TRBV7-2
D: TRBD2
J: TRBJ2-3
DNA: TGTGCCAGCAGCCCCTACCTGACTAGCGGGGGTACAGATACGCAGTATTTT
CDR3: CASSPYLTSGGTDTQYF

length: 13
size: NA
V: TRBV7-9
D: TRBD1
J: TRBJ2-3
DNA: TGTGCCAGCAGCTTATCAGGGGGAGATACGCAGTATTTT
CDR3: CASSLSGGDTQYF